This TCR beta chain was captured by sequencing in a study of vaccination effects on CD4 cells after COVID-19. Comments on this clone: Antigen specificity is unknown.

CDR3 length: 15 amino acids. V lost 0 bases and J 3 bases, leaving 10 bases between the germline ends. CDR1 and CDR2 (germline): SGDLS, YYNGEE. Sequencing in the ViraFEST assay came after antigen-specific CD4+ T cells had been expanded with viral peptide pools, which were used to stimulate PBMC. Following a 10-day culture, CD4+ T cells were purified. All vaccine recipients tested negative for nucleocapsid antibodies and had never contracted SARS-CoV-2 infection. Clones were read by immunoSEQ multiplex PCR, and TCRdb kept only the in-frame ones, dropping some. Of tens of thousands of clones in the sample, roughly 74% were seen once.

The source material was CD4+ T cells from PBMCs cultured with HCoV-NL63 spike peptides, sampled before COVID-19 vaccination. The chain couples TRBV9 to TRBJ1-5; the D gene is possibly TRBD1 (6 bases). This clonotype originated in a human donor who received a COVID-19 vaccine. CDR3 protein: CASSVGAGANQPQHF. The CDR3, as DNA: TGTGCCAGCAGCGTAGGGGCGGGGGCCAATCAGCCCCAGCATTTT.